The source of this T cell receptor beta chain is a study of vaccination and CD4 T cells after COVID-19 (dated by TCRdb to between 2022 and 2023). General notes on the study: SARS-CoV-2 positivity had been established in the convalescent patients by nasal swab PCR, and mild disease was recorded in roughly ten of these patients and severe disease in one. The convalescent cohort included six males and four females, with two Hispanic individuals, seven Caucasians, two Asians and one multiracial person. Participants received two doses of either the Pfizer-BioNTech BNT162b2 vaccine (n=8) or the Moderna mRNA-1273 vaccine (n=2). Post-COVID blood samples were collected from convalescent patients a median of around 100 days after diagnosis, with a range of roughly 30 to 161 days. Post-vaccine blood samples were obtained a median of about 77 days after the second vaccine dose, with a range of roughly 13 to 250 days. The cultures were stimulated with overlapping spike peptide pools from SARS-CoV-2 and from the common cold coronaviruses HCoV-NL63, HCoV-OC43 and HCoV-229E. Control cultures used a CEFX viral epitope pool as positive control, an HIV-1 Nef peptide pool as negative control, or no peptide. In around 10 COVID-19 convalescent patients and a handful of infection-naive healthy vaccine recipients, researchers compared the spike-specific CD4+ TCR repertoire from before mRNA vaccination with the repertoire from after.

Reading the label with the study, this specimen's treatment or condition is: roughly nine-day PBMC culture with coronavirus spike peptide pools or control peptides (ViraFEST assay). The study used the ViraFEST assay, which expanded antigen-specific T cells with peptide pools and then identified expanded clonotypes by TCR sequencing. The convalescent patients' positive SARS-CoV-2 PCR tests fell between March and December 2020, which was before the Alpha, Beta and Delta variants emerged in the United States. Each well held roughly 2.2 million PBMCs cultured in IMDM containing approximately 5% human AB serum and approximately 9.1 IU/ml IL-2, with roughly 9.2 ug/ml peptide pools added. On days 3 and 7, half of the culture medium was replaced with fresh IL-2-containing medium. After around 11 days of culture, CD4+ T cells were isolated by negative selection using the EasySep CD4+ T cell isolation kit. Ficoll-Paque Plus gradient centrifugation was used to isolate PBMCs from whole blood, and the isolated PBMCs were then either used fresh or cryopreserved at -140C. Triplicate wells were generally used for each culture condition.

Library method: PCR. DNA from cultured CD4+ T cells was subjected to TCR sequencing with the Oncomine TCR Beta short-read assay at the Johns Hopkins FTIC core. The QIAamp micro DNA kit was used to extract genomic DNA from the cultured CD4+ T cells. The Oncomine TCR Beta libraries from cultured CD4+ T cells were pooled using unique dual indexes and then sequenced on an Illumina iSeq 100. Processing in the source paper ran as follows. Non-productive sequences were removed, and CDR3s not starting with C, not ending with F or W, or shorter than 7 amino acids were discarded. Antigen-specific clonotypes were identified using the MANAFEST web application through comparison of peptide-stimulated wells with reference and other culture wells. An FDR below 0.05, an odds ratio above 5, and a productive frequency above 0.1% in at least two of three replicate wells were required for clones to be considered positive. A clonotype was classed as cross-reactive if the clonotype showed significant expansion both in SARS-CoV-2 spike wells and in at least one common cold coronavirus spike condition. Using R version 3.6.1, CDR3 homology was evaluated through Levenshtein distances (stringdist) along with unrooted phylogenetic trees (ape). The public reads were run again by TCRdb, first through fastp at Q25 and then through MiXCR, and only productive beta chains were kept. All rows with the same CDR3 protein become a single entry with the most common DNA and genes. TCRdb's processing, not the authors', yielded these V and J calls. The sample has under 20,000 distinct CDR3 sequences on record, over 40% of them singletons. The ten top clones hold roughly a tenth of the sample.

This clonotype was counted between two and nine times. Its antigen remains unidentified. One base away there is no much larger clone; base qualities are not given. V was cut back by 6 bases and J by 8 bases, leaving a gap of 11 bases between them. CDR1 and CDR2 were assigned from the germline V gene (reference sequence) as DFQATT and SNEGSKA. From the cysteine through the phenylalanine, the CDR3 covers 11 amino acids. This entry keeps only the CDR3 DNA: 33 bases, framed from base 1. Overall results and qualifications from the work: Of the vaccine-specific clones found in convalescent patients, nearly all (304 of 307) were mono-reactive for SARS-CoV-2 spike instead of being cross-reactive with common cold coronaviruses. Although the median number of SARS-CoV-2-reactive clonotypes went up from more than 20 after infection to roughly 40 after vaccination, the increase was not significant. Among the post-vaccine SARS-CoV-2-reactive clones in convalescent patients, a median about 89% showed up only after vaccination, which suggests vaccine-specific priming. Relatively few convalescent patients were included in the study, and early timepoints after natural infection were not analyzed.

This clonotype was obtained from a human donor who had recovered from COVID-19. The specimen was CD4+ T cells from blood, cultured in vitro. The chain links TRBV20-1 with TRBJ2-1, with the D gene not confidently named. The sequenced DNA is TGCAGTGCCCGCAGTTTCGATGAGCAGTTCTTC. Its coded protein is CSARSFDEQFF.